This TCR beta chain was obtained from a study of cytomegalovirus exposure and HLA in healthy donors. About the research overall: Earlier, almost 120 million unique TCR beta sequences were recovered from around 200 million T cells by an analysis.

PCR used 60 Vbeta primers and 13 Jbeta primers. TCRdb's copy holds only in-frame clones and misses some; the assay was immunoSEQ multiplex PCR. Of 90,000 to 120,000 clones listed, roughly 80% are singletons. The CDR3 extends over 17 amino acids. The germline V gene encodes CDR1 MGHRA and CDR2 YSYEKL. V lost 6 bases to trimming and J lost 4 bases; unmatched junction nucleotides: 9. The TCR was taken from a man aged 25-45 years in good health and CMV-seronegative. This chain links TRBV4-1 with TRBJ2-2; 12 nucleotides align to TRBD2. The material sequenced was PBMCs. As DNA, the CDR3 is TGCGCCAGCAGGCAACCGACTAGCGGGGGACCCACCGGGGAGCTGTTTTTT. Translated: CASRQPTSGGPTGELFF.